Included here is one T cell receptor beta chain sequence, with context. The antigen is unknown. In the PCR, 60 Vbeta and 13 Jbeta primers were used. TCRdb's copy holds only in-frame clones and misses some; the assay was immunoSEQ multiplex PCR. The sample has around 100,000 clones, around three quarters seen once; the top ten hold roughly 2.6%. CDR1 is MNHEY, CDR2 SVGAGI, per germline. The CDR3 is made up of 14 amino acids. The V gene end was trimmed by 5 bases and the J gene end by 9 bases; junction bases not matched to a gene: 8. This sample is drawn from a study of cytomegalovirus exposure and HLA in healthy donors. Study-level results: Reported findings show TCR beta sequences accurately forecast HLA-A and HLA-B alleles in most subjects. In an earlier analysis, most TCR beta V segments were productive about 87% or about 30% of the time. Near-uniform donor sequencing depth was presumed by presence/absence analyses. The classifier was said to identify cytomegalovirus status with high specificity and sensitivity.

The chain has TRBV6-5 and TRBJ1-4; 8 nucleotides match TRBD1. This TCR was sampled from a man between 45 and 60 years old in good health and CMV-seropositive. Sequenced input: PBMCs. The CDR3 here is CASSEDRVTQKLFF. The CDR3 nucleotides read TGTGCCAGCAGTGAGGACAGGGTGACCCAAAAACTGTTTTTT.